This T cell receptor (beta chain) came from a study of T cell responses to AZD1222 COVID-19 vaccine. Study observations and caveats: Among the donors, most were white British and more were female, and clonal diversity was possibly underestimated.

On this clone itself: The antigen remains undetermined.

Method: immunoSEQ multiplex PCR; TCRdb's copy keeps in-frame clones and lacks some. This sample has about 110,000 clones; 81% occur once, and the top ten carry roughly 4.8%. The germline V and J ends were trimmed by 3 bases and 0 bases, with 9 bases remaining between them. Germline V gives CDR1 LGHDT, CDR2 YNNKEL (reference sequence). The CDR3 loop spans 14 amino acids. The rearrangement links TRBV3-1 (or the pseudogene TRBV3-2) to TRBJ2-7; D is perhaps TRBD2 (7 bases). Sample: peripheral blood, taken on day 0 of AZD1222 vaccination. The clonotype was recovered from an adult in good health. In DNA form, the CDR3 reads TGTGCCAGCAGCCAGCGGGGGCGCTCCTACGAGCAGTACTTC. It translates to CASSQRGRSYEQYF.